Listed below are T cell receptor beta chains from one sample, sequenced in a study of blood T cell repertoires in COVID-19. Assay used: immunoSEQ multiplex PCR; TCRdb lists only in-frame clones, some missing. Of 250,000 to 350,000 clones listed, about 90% are singletons. The sequenced material came from PBMCs or T cells enriched from blood (not recorded which). These receptors were taken from a woman under 30 with acute COVID-19. The CDR3 runs from the conserved cysteine through the conserved F or W. A D gene is named only where the DNA matches it firmly. The size of a clone is reported for some rows only, either as once, few or many, or as a class for expanded clones.

D	size	J	V	CDR3	DNA
TRBD2	.	TRBJ2-7	TRBV19	CASSNPGTSGSYEQYF	TGTGCCAGTAGTAATCCCGGGACTAGCGGGAGTTACGAGCAGTACTTC
TRBD2	.	TRBJ2-3	TRBV4-3	CASSRELAGETDTQYF	TGCGCCAGCAGCCGGGAACTAGCGGGAGAAACAGATACGCAGTATTTT
.	.	TRBJ1-4	TRBV6-5	CASRTDRATNEKLFF	TGTGCCAGCAGGACCGACAGAGCAACTAATGAAAAACTGTTTTTT
.	.	TRBJ2-7	TRBV6-5	CASTLRPGGSYEQYF	TGTGCCAGCACCTTGCGGCCCGGGGGATCCTACGAGCAGTACTTC
.	.	TRBJ1-1	TRBV21-1	CASSPPSPRQGMNTEAFF	TGTGCCAGCAGCCCGCCCTCACCGAGACAGGGGATGAACACTGAAGCTTTCTTT
.	.	TRBJ2-1	TRBV4-1	CASSQLTARDLTLGEQFF	TGCGCCAGCAGCCAACTGACTGCCCGGGATCTTACTCTTGGTGAGCAGTTCTTC
TRBD1	.	TRBJ2-5	TRBV7-6	CASSLVVPGGVETQYF	TGTGCCAGCAGCTTAGTTGTGCCAGGGGGAGTGGAGACCCAGTACTTC
.	.	TRBJ1-2	TRBV7-9	CASSLLGAYGYTF	TGTGCCAGCAGCTTGTTGGGGGCATATGGCTACACCTTC
TRBD1	.	TRBJ2-5	TRBV28	CASSGRGRLPETQYF	TGTGCCAGCAGCGGAAGGGGGCGACTTCCAGAGACCCAGTACTTC
.	.	TRBJ1-4	TRBV9	CASSGRDKKLFF	TGTGCCAGCAGCGGCCGAGACAAAAAACTGTTTTTT
TRBD1	.	TRBJ1-1	TRBV6-5	CASTLDRGLNTEAFF	TGTGCCAGCACACTCGACAGGGGGCTCAACACTGAAGCTTTCTTT
.	.	TRBJ2-3	TRBV5-1	CASSSTHGLSDTQYF	TGCGCCAGCAGCTCCACTCATGGACTCTCAGATACGCAGTATTTT
.	.	TRBJ1-4	TRBV29-1	CSASDARGKLGEKLFF	TGCAGCGCAAGTGACGCCCGGGGGAAGTTAGGTGAAAAACTGTTTTTT
TRBD1	.	TRBJ1-2	TRBV29-1	CSVEASGGGYTF	TGCAGCGTTGAAGCTTCAGGGGGCGGTTACACCTTC
.	.	TRBJ1-5	TRBV19	CASSKQGYSNQPQHF	TGTGCCAGTAGCAAACAGGGTTATAGCAATCAGCCCCAGCATTTT
.	.	TRBJ2-7	TRBV28	CASSLPMFGGDTYEQYF	TGTGCCAGCAGTTTACCCATGTTTGGAGGAGATACCTACGAGCAGTACTTC
TRBD1	.	TRBJ1-6	TRBV7-2	CASSSPGQDSPLHF	TGTGCCAGCAGCTCTCCGGGACAGGATTCACCCCTCCACTTT
.	.	TRBJ1-2	TRBV6-2/TRBV6-3	CASSYSTQGQIVNYGYTF	TGTGCCAGCAGTTACTCGACTCAGGGGCAGATCGTTAACTATGGCTACACCTTC
.	.	TRBJ1-1	TRBV12-3/TRBV12-4	CASATRMNTEAFF	TGTGCCAGCGCCACTAGAATGAACACTGAAGCTTTCTTT
.	.	TRBJ1-6	TRBV2	CASRDDRTGFSPLHF	TGTGCCAGCAGGGACGACAGGACCGGATTTTCACCCCTCCACTTT
.	.	TRBJ2-6	TRBV9	CASSPQVGANVLTF	TGTGCCAGCAGCCCCCAGGTTGGGGCCAACGTCCTGACTTTC
.	.	TRBJ2-1	TRBV4-1	CASSQARGSYNEQFF	TGCGCCAGCAGCCAAGCCAGGGGCTCCTACAATGAGCAGTTCTTC
.	.	TRBJ1-5	TRBV4-1	CASSQDRGNQPQHF	TGCGCCAGCAGCCAAGACAGGGGCAATCAGCCCCAGCATTTT
TRBD1	.	TRBJ2-1	TRBV5-4	CASSPDRGSYNEQFF	TGTGCCAGCAGCCCAGACAGGGGCTCCTACAATGAGCAGTTCTTC
.	.	TRBJ2-1	TRBV5-4	CASSWPGGARSYNEQFF	TGTGCCAGCAGCTGGCCAGGCGGGGCCCGCTCCTACAATGAGCAGTTCTTC
TRBD2	.	TRBJ2-1	TRBV18	CASSPLDLAGSYNEQFF	TGTGCCAGCTCACCATTGGATCTAGCGGGCTCCTACAATGAGCAGTTCTTC
TRBD1	.	TRBJ1-4	TRBV18	CASSPFTGAINEKLFF	TGTGCCAGCTCTCCGTTCACAGGGGCCATTAATGAAAAACTGTTTTTT
.	.	TRBJ1-5	TRBV27	CASRLFGLNQPQHF	TGTGCCAGCAGACTATTCGGGTTGAATCAGCCCCAGCATTTT
TRBD1	.	TRBJ1-1	TRBV7-2	CASSPRDRVFAEAFF	TGTGCCAGCAGCCCAAGGGACAGGGTCTTCGCTGAAGCTTTCTTT
.	.	TRBJ1-1	TRBV5-1	CASSTTVNTEAFF	TGCGCCAGCAGTACGACAGTGAACACTGAAGCTTTCTTT
TRBD2	.	TRBJ2-1	TRBV6-1	CASSETALAASSYNEQFF	TGTGCCAGCAGTGAAACGGCGCTAGCGGCCAGCTCCTACAATGAGCAGTTCTTC
TRBD1	.	TRBJ2-7	TRBV28	CASRRRTGVTYEQYF	TGTGCCAGCAGACGGCGGACAGGGGTTACCTACGAGCAGTACTTC
.	few	TRBJ1-2	TRBV18	CASSASTGQIDGYTF	TGTGCCAGCTCAGCATCAACCGGACAGATTGATGGCTACACCTTC
.	.	TRBJ2-3	TRBV5-1	CASSFGLYTDTQYF	TGCGCCAGCAGCTTCGGACTTTACACAGATACGCAGTATTTT
.	.	TRBJ1-1	TRBV6-5	CASSSRPGNTEAFF	TGTGCCAGCAGTTCCCGTCCTGGCAACACTGAAGCTTTCTTT
.	.	TRBJ1-1	TRBV5-5	CASSSTFHTEAFF	TGTGCCAGCAGCTCGACATTTCACACTGAAGCTTTCTTT
TRBD1	.	TRBJ1-2	TRBV7-2	CASSSYRDRLNYGYTF	TGTGCCAGCAGCTCTTACCGGGACAGGCTTAACTATGGCTACACCTTC
.	.	TRBJ2-1	TRBV20-1	CSALDTNEQFF	TGCAGTGCCCTGGACACAAATGAGCAGTTCTTC
TRBD2	.	TRBJ2-7	TRBV11-3	CASSPSSGAYEQYF	TGTGCCAGCAGCCCCTCTAGCGGAGCCTACGAGCAGTACTTC
TRBD2	.	TRBJ2-1	TRBV19	CASSMASGTRIYNEQFF	TGTGCCAGTAGTATGGCCTCCGGGACTAGAATATACAATGAGCAGTTCTTC
TRBD1	.	TRBJ1-2	TRBV3-1/TRBV3-2	CASSQRGQGAGGYGYTF	TGTGCCAGCAGCCAGAGGGGTCAGGGGGCAGGTGGCTATGGCTACACCTTC
.	.	TRBJ2-7	TRBV6-5	CASSLTTYEQYF	TGTGCCAGCAGTCTAACTACCTACGAGCAGTACTTC
TRBD2	.	TRBJ2-7	TRBV19	CASSKKREALIEQYF	TGTGCCAGTAGTAAAAAGCGGGAGGCCCTCATCGAGCAGTACTTC
TRBD1	.	TRBJ2-7	TRBV3-1/TRBV3-2	CASRGQATYEQYF	TGTGCCAGCAGGGGACAGGCCACCTACGAGCAGTACTTC
.	.	TRBJ1-6	TRBV21-1	CASSNKRGFSSYNSPLHF	TGTGCCAGCAGCAATAAAAGGGGCTTTAGCTCCTATAATTCACCCCTCCACTTT
.	once	TRBJ2-1	TRBV9	CASRKTVSDEQFF	TGTGCCAGCAGGAAGACTGTGTCCGATGAGCAGTTCTTC
.	once	TRBJ1-1	TRBV4-1	CASSLLTHKKNTEAFF	TGCGCCAGCAGCCTCTTAACGCACAAAAAGAACACTGAAGCTTTCTTT
.	.	TRBJ1-5	TRBV7-8	CASSLSWVGGDQPQHF	TGTGCCAGCAGCTTATCTTGGGTTGGGGGCGATCAGCCCCAGCATTTT
TRBD2	.	TRBJ2-1	TRBV4-1	CASSQLTGTSGNNEQFF	TGCGCCAGCAGCCAACTTACCGGGACTAGCGGAAACAATGAGCAGTTCTTC
TRBD1	.	TRBJ1-3	TRBV7-8	CASSLGTGDSGNTIYF	TGTGCCAGCAGCTTAGGAACAGGGGATTCAGGAAACACCATATATTTT
.	.	TRBJ2-6	TRBV13	CASSQAGYSGANVLTF	TGTGCCAGCAGTCAAGCGGGTTACTCTGGGGCCAACGTCCTGACTTTC